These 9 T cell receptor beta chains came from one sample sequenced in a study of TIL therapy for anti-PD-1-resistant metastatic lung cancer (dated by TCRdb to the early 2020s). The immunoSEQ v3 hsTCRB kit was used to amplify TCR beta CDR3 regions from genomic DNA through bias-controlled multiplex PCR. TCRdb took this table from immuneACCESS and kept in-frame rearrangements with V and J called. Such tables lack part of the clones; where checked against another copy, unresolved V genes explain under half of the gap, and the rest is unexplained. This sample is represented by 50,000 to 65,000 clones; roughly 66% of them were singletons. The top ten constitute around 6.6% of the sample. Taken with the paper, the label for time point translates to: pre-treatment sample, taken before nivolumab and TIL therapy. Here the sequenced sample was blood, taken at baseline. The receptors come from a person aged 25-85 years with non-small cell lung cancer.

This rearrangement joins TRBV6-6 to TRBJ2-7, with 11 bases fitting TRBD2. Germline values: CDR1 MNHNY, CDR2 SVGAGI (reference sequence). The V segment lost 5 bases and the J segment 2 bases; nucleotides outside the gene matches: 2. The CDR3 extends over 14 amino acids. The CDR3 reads CASSRLAGPYEQYF. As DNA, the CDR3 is TGTGCCAGCAGTCGACTAGCGGGGCCCTACGAGCAGTACTTC.

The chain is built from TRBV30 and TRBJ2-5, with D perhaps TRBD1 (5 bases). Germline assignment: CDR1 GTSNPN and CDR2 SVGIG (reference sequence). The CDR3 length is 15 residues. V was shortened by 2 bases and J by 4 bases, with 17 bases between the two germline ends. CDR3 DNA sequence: TGTGCCTGGAGTAAGTTAGCAGGGTCCGGAGAGACCCAGTACTTC. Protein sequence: CAWSKLAGSGETQYF.

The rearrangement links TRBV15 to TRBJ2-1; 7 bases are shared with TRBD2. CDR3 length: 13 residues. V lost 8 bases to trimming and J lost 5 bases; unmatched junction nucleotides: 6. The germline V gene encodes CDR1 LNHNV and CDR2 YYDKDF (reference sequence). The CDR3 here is CATGRLAHNEQFF. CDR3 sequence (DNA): TGTGCCACCGGCCGACTAGCACACAATGAGCAGTTCTTC.

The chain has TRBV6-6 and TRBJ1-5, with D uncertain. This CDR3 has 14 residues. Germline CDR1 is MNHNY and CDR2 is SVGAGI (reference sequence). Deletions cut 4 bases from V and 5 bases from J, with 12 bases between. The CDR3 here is CASSSRTDHQPQHF. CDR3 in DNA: TGTGCCAGCAGTTCGAGAACAGATCATCAGCCCCAGCATTTT.

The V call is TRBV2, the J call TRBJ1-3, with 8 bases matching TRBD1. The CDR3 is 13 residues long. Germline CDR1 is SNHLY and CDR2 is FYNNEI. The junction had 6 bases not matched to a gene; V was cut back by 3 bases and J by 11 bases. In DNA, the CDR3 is TGTGCCAGCAGTGATGAACAGGGGGGACCCATATATTTT. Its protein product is CASSDEQGGPIYF.

The chain's CDR3 is CASSLAPGGEDTQYF. CDR3 DNA: TGTGCCAGCAGCTTGGCTCCGGGGGGCGAAGATACGCAGTATTTT. V is TRBV5-5 and J is TRBJ2-3; a weak D match, TRBD2 (7 bases). Germline CDR1 and CDR2: SGHKS and YYEKEE (reference sequence). This CDR3 is built from 15 residues. The V and J ends lost 0 bases and 5 bases respectively, with 13 bases between them.

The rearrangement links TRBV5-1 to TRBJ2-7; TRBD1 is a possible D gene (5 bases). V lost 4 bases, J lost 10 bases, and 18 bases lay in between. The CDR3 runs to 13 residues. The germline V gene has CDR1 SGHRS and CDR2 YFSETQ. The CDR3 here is CASSEEAGLDQYF. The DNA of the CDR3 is TGCGCCAGCAGCGAGGAAGCAGGGCTCGATCAGTACTTC.

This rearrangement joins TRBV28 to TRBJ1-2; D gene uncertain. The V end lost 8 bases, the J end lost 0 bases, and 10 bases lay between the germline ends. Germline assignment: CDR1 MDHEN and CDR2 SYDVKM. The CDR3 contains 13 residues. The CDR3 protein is CASFQAANYGYTF. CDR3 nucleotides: TGTGCCAGCTTCCAGGCCGCTAACTATGGCTACACCTTC.

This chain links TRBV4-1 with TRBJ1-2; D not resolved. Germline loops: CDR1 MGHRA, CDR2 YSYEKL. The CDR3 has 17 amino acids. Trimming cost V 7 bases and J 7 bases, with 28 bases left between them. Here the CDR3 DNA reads TGCGCCAGCACTGAAGCGGGGTCCACGGTCCCATGGAGTGGCTACACCTTC. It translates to CASTEAGSTVPWSGYTF.